Sequencing of this TCR beta chain was carried out in a study of T cells in tuberculosis (dated by TCRdb to the late 2010s). A note on the overall study: The study combined CD1B tetramers and high-throughput TCR immunosequencing to characterize T cells specific for the mycobacterial lipid antigen glucose monomycolate (GMM). With over 8 people per group, a South African clinical cohort compared IGRA-negative adolescents, IGRA-positive adolescents with latent tuberculosis, and adults with active tuberculosis.

TCR libraries were generated with the immunoSEQ multiplex PCR assay, using TCR-beta and/or TCR-alpha/delta assays for each sample. Amplified TCR libraries were sequenced on the Illumina high-throughput platform. The study's own analysis went as follows. Clustering and dimensionality reduction relied on pairwise TCRdist distances among GMM-specific receptors from T cells that were either sorted ex vivo or expanded in vitro. Each clinical repertoire was assigned a mean NN-distance score, defined as the average TCRdist to the nearest 10% of tetramer-positive reference sequences. GEM TCR motif frequency was computed as the fraction of unique TCRs matching known GEM sequences by V/J usage and CDR3 length. Linear discriminant analysis with leave-one-out cross-validation, implemented in scikit-learn, was used to classify active tuberculosis. Drawn from immuneACCESS, this table holds only the in-frame rearrangements with V and J called that TCRdb kept. Clones are partly lost; checked studies trace under half to an unresolved V gene and leave the rest unexplained. That table furnishes V, J and clone size, whereas the DNA furnished D and trimming. This sample gives some 28,000 clones in total; around 89% of them show up just once. Approximately 6.6% of the sample comes from the top ten.

The germline V gene encodes CDR1 SEHNR and CDR2 FQNEAQ (reference sequence). Inclusive of the bounding cysteine and phenylalanine, the CDR3 is 13 residues long. Only the CDR3 DNA is retained, 39 bases long and in frame from the first base. V gives up 2 bases and J gives up 7 bases, and the segment between their germline ends measures 11 bases. At study entry, adolescents were screened for latent tuberculosis infection by tuberculin skin test and QuantiFERON-TB GOLD In-Tube IGRA. Immunosequencing of unsorted cryopreserved PBMC covered, on average, roughly 93,000 T cells per clinical donor. Eleven high schools in the Worcester region of the Western Cape, South Africa, served as enrollment sites for adolescents aged 12 to 18 years. Roughly 10 adolescents infected with M. tuberculosis and approximately ten uninfected adolescents were chosen and matched for age and sex. PBMC from adolescents were isolated by density centrifugation from freshly drawn heparinized blood and were then cryopreserved.

Notes on this clone: This clone's antigen is unknown. The input lacks base qualities; no much larger clone sits a single base away.

The paper as a whole reports these results and caveats: Clinical samples were selected based on which cryopreserved specimens were available, and the active tuberculosis cases were adults whereas the controls were adolescents. Active tuberculosis TCR-alpha repertoires showed smaller mean NN-distances to GMM-specific TCRs than IGRA-negative controls, suggesting clonal expansion of these TCRs. A classifier using the diverse GMM-specific repertoire reached 85% to 90% accuracy (AUROC around 0.9), compared with around 68% accuracy using GEM motif frequencies. Smaller NN-distances were partly driven by shorter CDR3-alpha lengths in active tuberculosis patients, and statistical significance was not reached for the TCR-beta difference.

The source material was PBMCs. The origin of this receptor is a donor aged 10 to 29 with latent tuberculosis or without tuberculosis infection. This chain is built from TRBV7-9 and TRBJ1-2; TRBD1 is a possible D gene, resting on 6 matching bases. The bases are TGTGCCAGCAGCTTACAGGGGATCGCTGGCTACACCTTC. This is translated as CASSLQGIAGYTF.